The 13 T cell receptor beta chains given below trace back to one sample, sequenced in a study of read filtering for tumor transcriptome and immune sequencing. From approximately 400 ng of RNA, a library with molecular barcoded alpha/delta and beta/gamma adaptors was made. TCRdb processed the reads anew with MiXCR; each CDR3 protein has one entry. This sample has 50,000 to 65,000 distinct CDR3 sequences, with approximately 19% found just once. Material: a population of CD138-negative cells sorted from bone marrow. These receptors were obtained from a donor at least 40 years old with multiple myeloma.

This clonotype appeared many times. The rearrangement joins TRBV11-2 to TRBJ2-3; TRBD1 matches 8 bases. The CDR3 has 16 amino acids. V shed 1 base and J 2 bases; nucleotides not matched to a gene: 5. Looked up from germline, CDR1 is SGHAT and CDR2 is FQNNGV. The CDR3 region is CASSLVGTGFTDTQYF. The CDR3, as DNA: TGTGCCAGCAGCTTAGTAGGGACAGGATTCACAGATACGCAGTATTTT.

The chain uses TRBV6-6 and TRBJ2-2, with TRBD1 identical over 7 bases. V lost 6 bases and J lost 10; bases outside the gene matches: 20. CDR1 and CDR2 from the germline V gene are MNHNY and SVGAGI (reference sequence). CDR3 size: 17 residues. CDR3 DNA: TGTGCCAGCAGACGCGGACGGGACAGCCCTTTAGCCGAGGAGCTGTTTTTT. Its protein product is CASRRGRDSPLAEELFF.

This clonotype was observed a few times. A much larger clone differs by one base, so this may be a read error. V and J are TRBV11-3 and TRBJ2-3; 7 nucleotides agree with TRBD1. The CDR3 totals 15 residues. Germline V gene lookup returns CDR1 SGHNT and CDR2 YENEEA. The CDR3 protein is CASSLVTGSTVTQYF. CDR3 DNA: TGTGCCAGCAGCTTAGTGACAGGGAGCACAGTTACGCAGTATTTT. The whole variable domain, filled in from reference TRBV11-3 and TRBJ2-3, reads EAGVVQSPRYKIIEKKQPVAFWCNPISGHNTLYWYLQNLGQGPELLIRYENEEAVDDSQLPKDRFSAERLKGVDSTLKIQPAELGDSAVYLCASSLVTGSTVTQYFGPGTRLTVL.

This clonotype was seen a handful of times. The chain couples TRBV20-1 to TRBJ2-5; 13 bases match TRBD2. Per the germline V gene, CDR1 is DFQATT and CDR2 is SNEGSKA (reference sequence). CDR3 size: 15 residues. V lost 8 bases to trimming and J lost 0 bases; unmatched junction nucleotides: 6. CDR3 bases: TGCAGTTCCATGGGACTAGCGGGGTACCAAGAGACCCAGTACTTC. Its translation is CSSMGLAGYQETQYF.

This clonotype was counted many times. A much more abundant neighbour one base away suggests this may be a read error. The CDR3 sequence is CSASTSGKTNKQFF. Here the CDR3 DNA reads TGCAGTGCTTCGACTAGCGGTAAAACCAATAAGCAGTTCTTC. V usage is TRBV20-1 and J usage is TRBJ2-1, with 9 bases matching TRBD2. The CDR3 has 14 residues. Germline CDR1 and CDR2: DFQATT and SNEGSKA (reference sequence).

On this clonotype itself: It is likely a read error: a sequence one base away is far more abundant. V gene TRBV7-2 combines with J gene TRBJ2-1; TRBD1 might be the D (6 bases). The germline CDR1 and CDR2 sequences are SGHTA and FQGNSA. The CDR3 spans 14 residues. The V end was cut by 5 bases, the J end by 10 bases, with 18 bases between. CDR3 in amino acids: CASSPAVGGHEQFF. CDR3 nucleotide sequence: TGTGCCAGCAGCCCCGCGGTAGGGGGACACGAGCAGTTCTTC.

This clonotype appeared many times. A read error is possible here, since a much larger clone lies one base away. The V call is TRBV25-1, the J call TRBJ1-6; perhaps TRBD1 as D (5 bases). Per germline, CDR1 MGHDK and CDR2 SYGVNS. The CDR3 is 14 amino acids. This chain's CDR3 is CAGSRDGTYSPLHF. The CDR3 coding sequence is TGTGCCGGCAGCCGGGACGGAACCTATTCACCCCTCCACTTT.

This clonotype was found many times. The CDR3 nucleotides read TGCGCCAGCAGCCCGATAGCGGGAGGGCCATGGAATGAGCAGTTCTTC. Amino acid sequence: CASSPIAGGPWNEQFF. This sequence joins TRBV5-1 and TRBJ2-1, with 11 bases that match TRBD2. After removal of 4 bases from V and 7 bases from J, the junction contained 10 bases not matched to a gene. Germline lookup yields CDR1 SGHRS and CDR2 YFSETQ. The CDR3 has 16 amino acids. Full variable domain (rest looked up from reference TRBV5-1 and TRBJ2-1): KAGVTQTPRYLIKTRGQQVTLSCSPISGHRSVSWYQQTPGQGLQFLFEYFSETQRNKGNFPGRFSGRQFSNSRSEMNVSTLELGDSALYLCASSPIAGGPWNEQFFGPGTRLTVL.

This clonotype appeared many times. The V gene is TRBV5-6, the J gene TRBJ2-1; the D call may be TRBD1 or TRBD2 (6 bases each). Germline-derived CDR1 and CDR2 are SGHDT and YYEEEE. V lost 6 bases and J 0 bases, leaving 13 bases between the germline ends. This CDR3 is 15 amino acids long. CDR3 amino acids: CASTKGGSSYNEQFF. CDR3 sequence (DNA): TGTGCCAGCACAAAGGGGGGAAGCTCCTACAATGAGCAGTTCTTC.

Notes on this clonotype: A much more abundant neighbour one base away suggests this may be a read error. The rearrangement uses TRBV28 and TRBJ2-5; D call uncertain. V was shortened by 4 bases and J by 7 bases, with 19 bases between the two germline ends. Per the germline V gene, CDR1 is MDHEN and CDR2 is SYDVKM. This CDR3 has 15 residues. The CDR3 bases are TGTGCCAGCAGTTCCGTTGGACGGTTCTTCGGGACCCAGTACTTC. Translation gives CASSSVGRFFGTQYF.

This clonotype was seen at least ten times. This sequence joins TRBV23-1 and TRBJ2-1, with 8 bases fitting TRBD1. TRBV23-1 is an ORF; its function is uncertain. The V segment lost 2 bases and the J segment 5 bases; nucleotides outside the gene matches: 14. This CDR3 spans 18 amino acids. The CDR3 loop is CASSQARGREDINNEQFF. The CDR3 DNA reads as TGCGCCAGCAGTCAAGCCAGGGGGCGCGAGGACATCAACAATGAGCAGTTCTTC.

Many counts were recorded for this clonotype. V is TRBV27 and J is TRBJ2-7; D is tentatively TRBD1 or TRBD2 (5 bases each). The CDR3 runs 13 residues. V was clipped by 8 bases and J by 3 bases, with 14 bases between them. Germline-derived CDR1 and CDR2 are MNHEY and SMNVEV (reference sequence). The CDR3 DNA reads as TGTGCCAGCGGTACTCGGGACGGCTACGAGCAGTACTTC. This sequence encodes CASGTRDGYEQYF.

Concerning this clonotype itself: This CDR3 fails to terminate in the conserved phenylalanine or tryptophan, so it likely reflects a read error. The chain carries TRBV5-5 and TRBJ2-7, with no clear D. The CDR3 consists of 14 residues. The V gene lost 3 bases and the J gene lost 2 bases, with 12 bases spanning the gap. The germline gives CDR1 SGHKS, CDR2 YYEKEE (reference sequence). The CDR3: CASSSIAQAYEQYL. The DNA for the CDR3 is TGTGCCAGCAGCTCAATTGCCCAAGCCTACGAGCAGTACCTC.